Reported below is one TCR beta chain. The data derive from a study of blood T cell repertoires in COVID-19. At the level of the study: Collection of acute and convalescent COVID-19 samples took place in the United States, Italy and Spain.

Profiled with immunoSEQ multiplex PCR; TCRdb holds only in-frame clones, not every one. The top ten clones hold about 4.1% of a sample with fewer than 400,000 clones, around 84% of them seen once. Participants spanned ages about 18 to 100 years and resided in 20 to 30 US areas. Participants' own reports of clinical history determined their cohort assignment. Symptom resolution, clearance, or two negative PCRs marked donors in Cohort 3 as recovered. The germline V gene encodes CDR1 SEHNR and CDR2 FQNEAQ (reference sequence). CDR3 length equals 15 residues. J lost 2 bases, V lost 5 bases, and 6 bases had no gene match.

The sequenced sample was PBMCs or T cells enriched from blood (not recorded which). This chain uses TRBV7-9 with TRBJ1-2; 9 bases align to TRBD1. The sequence came from a man aged 30 to 39 who had recovered from COVID-19. This CDR3 reads CASSRVGQGNYGYTF. CDR3 in DNA: TGTGCCAGCAGCCGTGTAGGACAGGGGAACTATGGCTACACCTTC.